The 27 T cell receptor beta chains given below trace back to one sample, sequenced in a study of cytomegalovirus exposure and HLA in healthy donors. It was with 60 Vbeta and 13 Jbeta primers that the PCR ran. The table came from immunoSEQ multiplex PCR; TCRdb's copy has only in-frame clones and leaves some out. The sample records tens of thousands of clones, 82% being singletons. The sequenced sample consisted of PBMCs. The receptors were gathered from a man aged 45-65 years in good health and CMV-seronegative.

Worth noting for this clone: An end of the junction differs from the germline gene, which may be a read error. The V and J genes are TRBV7-9 and TRBJ2-2, with D maybe TRBD2 (6 bases). The germline CDR1 and CDR2 sequences are SEHNR and FQNEAQ (reference sequence). The CDR3 runs to 16 residues. CDR3 nucleotides: TGTTCCAGCAGCTGGTTCGGGGAGGACCACACCGGGGAGCTGTTTTTT. Its protein is CSSSWFGEDHTGELFF.

The chain has TRBV19 and TRBJ2-5; D possibly corresponds to TRBD2 (6 bases). CDR3 length: 16 amino acids. Germline V lookup: CDR1 LNHDA, CDR2 SQIVND (reference sequence). V was cut by 9 bases and J by 1 base, with 21 bases left in between. The CDR3 coding sequence is TGTGCCAGGACTCTCCGGCTAGCGCCTCTCCAAGAGACCCAGTACTTC. The encoded protein is CARTLRLAPLQETQYF.

CDR3 protein: CASSQGQGDQPQHF. CDR3 nucleotides: TGCGCCAGCAGCCAAGGACAGGGAGATCAGCCCCAGCATTTT. This chain links TRBV4-1 with TRBJ1-5; 7 nucleotides agree with TRBD1. Trimming took 1 base from V and 5 from J; bases not matched to a gene: 2. The CDR3 contains 14 residues. Germline V gives CDR1 MGHRA, CDR2 YSYEKL.

The chain recombines TRBV6-1 with TRBJ1-1, with D perhaps TRBD1 (5 bases). V was cut by 6 bases and J by 1 base, with 9 bases left in between. This CDR3 comprises 13 residues. Germline V gives CDR1 MNHNS, CDR2 SASEGT. The chain's CDR3 is CASRSTGNTEAFF. The CDR3, as DNA: TGTGCCAGCAGATCAACAGGGAACACTGAAGCTTTCTTT.

This sequence joins TRBV5-1 and TRBJ1-5; tentatively, D is TRBD1 (6 bases). The V gene lost 0 bases and the J gene lost 1 base, with 17 bases spanning the gap. There are 18 residues in the CDR3. Germline values: CDR1 SGHRS, CDR2 YFSETQ. CDR3 DNA: TGCGCCAGCAGCTTGGAGCCGGGGGGGGGCGGAAGCAATCAGCCCCAGCATTTT. Its translation is CASSLEPGGGGSNQPQHF.

J is TRBJ1-6 and V is TRBV4-2; tentative D call: TRBD1 (6 bases). The V and J ends lost 0 bases and 6 bases respectively, with 9 bases between them. The germline V gene has CDR1 LGHNA and CDR2 YNFKEQ. This CDR3 is built from 15 residues. The CDR3 protein is CASSQDQGRNSPLHF. In nucleotides, the CDR3 is TGTGCCAGCAGCCAAGATCAGGGGCGTAATTCACCCCTCCACTTT.

V is TRBV11-2 and J is TRBJ2-3, with a tentative D call TRBD1 (6 bases). Trimming shortened V by 3 bases and J by 1 base, and 14 bases separated the two germline ends. The CDR3 sequence is 16 residues long. Per the germline V gene, CDR1 is SGHAT and CDR2 is FQNNGV. As DNA, the CDR3 is TGTGCCAGCAGCTTCGACGCCAGGGGCGGCACAGATACGCAGTATTTT. This sequence encodes CASSFDARGGTDTQYF.

This clone has more than one count but fewer than ten. V and J are TRBV4-3 and TRBJ1-1, with 7 bases fitting TRBD1. Looked up from germline, CDR1 is LGHNA and CDR2 is YSLEER. This CDR3 has 15 amino acids. The V and J ends lost 3 bases and 2 bases, in that order; junction bases with no gene match: 6. The CDR3 is CASSHIGGGNTEAFF. CDR3 DNA sequence: TGCGCCAGCAGCCATATAGGAGGGGGCAACACTGAAGCTTTCTTT.

This sequence joins TRBV25-1 and TRBJ2-7; 7 bases line up with TRBD1. Germline V lookup: CDR1 MGHDK, CDR2 SYGVNS. The CDR3 extends over 16 amino acids. The V and J ends lost 4 bases and 3 bases, in that order; junction bases with no gene match: 12. CDR3 sequence: CASSAAIGQGDYEQYF. CDR3 nucleotide sequence: TGTGCCAGCAGTGCCGCGATCGGGCAGGGGGACTACGAGCAGTACTTC.

The V and J genes are TRBV7-9 and TRBJ1-2; D remains ambiguous. Germline V gives CDR1 SEHNR, CDR2 FQNEAQ (reference sequence). V lost 5 bases and J 2 bases, leaving 9 bases between the germline ends. This CDR3 spans 13 amino acids. The DNA for the CDR3 is TGTGCCAGCAGCGGGGAGGCCAACTATGGCTACACCTTC. This encodes CASSGEANYGYTF.

The rearrangement links TRBV5-1 to TRBJ2-5; 8 bases line up with TRBD2. CDR1 is SGHRS, CDR2 YFSETQ, per germline. The CDR3 loop spans 13 amino acids. The junction had 4 bases not matched to a gene; V was cut back by 4 bases and J by 5 bases. CDR3 protein: CASSGGRRETQYF. DNA for the CDR3: TGCGCCAGCAGCGGCGGGAGGAGGGAGACCCAGTACTTC.

The chain couples TRBV11-3 to TRBJ2-5, with 8 positions matching TRBD2. From germline, CDR1 is SGHNT and CDR2 YENEEA. V trimming: 0 bases; J trimming: 4 bases; junction bases outside the gene matches: 7. The length of the CDR3 is 16 residues. The CDR3 spells CASSLDGRAGAETQYF. CDR3 sequence (DNA): TGTGCCAGCAGCTTAGATGGTCGAGCGGGAGCAGAGACCCAGTACTTC.

The chain carries TRBV19 and TRBJ2-3; possible D gene TRBD1, 7 bases. The CDR3 is 15 amino acids. CDR1 and CDR2 from the germline V gene are LNHDA and SQIVND (reference sequence). The V end lost 6 bases, the J end lost 7 bases, and 20 bases lay between the germline ends. The CDR3 sequence: CASRHPTRGRNTQYF. In DNA, the CDR3 is TGTGCCAGTAGACACCCCACCAGGGGGAGGAATACGCAGTATTTT.

J is TRBJ1-6 and V is TRBV9, with TRBD1 matching 11 bases. Germline CDR1 SGDLS, CDR2 YYNGEE. CDR3 size: 15 residues. Trimming removed 2 bases from V and 9 bases from J; junction bases left unmatched: 4. The CDR3 region has the DNA TGTGCCAGCAGCGTGGACAGGGGGCTTAGTTCACCCCTCCACTTT. It is translated as CASSVDRGLSSPLHF.

The V and J genes are TRBV28 and TRBJ2-7; 8 nucleotides line up with TRBD2. The germline gives CDR1 MDHEN, CDR2 SYDVKM. Trimming cost V 2 bases and J 7 bases; bases outside gene matches: 22. The CDR3 totals 19 residues. CDR3 sequence: CASSLPTSTSAGGLREQYF. The CDR3 nucleotides are TGTGCCAGCAGTTTACCTACCAGCACCTCGGCGGGAGGCCTTCGAGAGCAGTACTTC.

In DNA form, the CDR3 reads TGTGCCAGCAGCTTAGCGGGGGCGCGGAATGAGCAGTTCTTC. Protein product: CASSLAGARNEQFF. The rearrangement uses TRBV11-1 and TRBJ2-1; D possibly corresponds to TRBD1 (6 bases). The CDR3 is made up of 14 amino acids. CDR1 is SGHAT and CDR2 is FQDESV in the germline V gene (reference sequence). The ends were cut back, 0 bases at V and 7 bases at J, with 10 bases in the middle.

In this sample, this clone turned up a few times. The J gene is TRBJ1-1, the V gene TRBV5-1; tentatively, D is TRBD1 (5 bases). Germline CDR1 reads SGHRS; CDR2 reads YFSETQ. V shed 3 bases and J shed 1 base, with 10 bases lying between them. The CDR3 sequence is 14 residues long. For the CDR3, the DNA is TGCGCCAGCAGCTCGGACAACTGGAACACTGAAGCTTTCTTT. As protein: CASSSDNWNTEAFF.

This clone came up a few times. The rearrangement uses TRBV27 and TRBJ2-1; 12 nucleotides align to TRBD2. After removal of 5 bases from V and 4 bases from J, the junction contained 12 bases not matched to a gene. The CDR3 is made up of 18 amino acids. Per the germline V gene, CDR1 is MNHEY and CDR2 is SMNVEV (reference sequence). The CDR3 is CASSPFTGGTSGYNEQFF. Here the CDR3 DNA reads TGTGCCAGCAGTCCCTTTACGGGGGGGACTAGCGGGTACAATGAGCAGTTCTTC.

This clone was found once. The chain is built from TRBV11-3 and TRBJ2-3; 7 nucleotides align to TRBD2. The germline V gene has CDR1 SGHNT and CDR2 YENEEA. The CDR3 runs to 15 residues. The junction had 8 bases not matched to a gene; V was cut back by 5 bases and J by 3 bases. In DNA form, the CDR3 reads TGTGCCAGCAGCCCCCGTGGGAGGGCAACAGATACGCAGTATTTT. It is translated as CASSPRGRATDTQYF.

The genes are TRBV11-3 and TRBJ2-1, with D unresolved. Germline V gene data show CDR1 as SGHNT and CDR2 as YENEEA. The CDR3 totals 14 residues. The V end lost 1 base, the J end lost 9 bases, and 13 bases lay between the germline ends. CDR3 region: CASSLGVTPGEQFF. The CDR3 DNA reads as TGTGCCAGCAGCTTAGGGGTCACCCCAGGTGAGCAGTTCTTC.

This clone has more than one count but fewer than ten. This sequence joins TRBV5-1 and TRBJ1-3; tentatively, D is TRBD1 (5 bases). Trimming cost V 7 bases and J 4 bases, with 15 bases left between them. The CDR3 length is 14 residues. Germline assignment: CDR1 SGHRS and CDR2 YFSETQ. CDR3 nucleotides: TGCGCCAGCGCCCCGTCGGGGGGAGGAAACACCATATATTTT. It is translated as CASAPSGGGNTIYF. The full variable domain, with the rest looked up from reference TRBV5-1 and TRBJ1-3, is KAGVTQTPRYLIKTRGQQVTLSCSPISGHRSVSWYQQTPGQGLQFLFEYFSETQRNKGNFPGRFSGRQFSNSRSEMNVSTLELGDSALYLCASAPSGGGNTIYFGEGSWLTVV.

The chain couples TRBV18 to TRBJ2-1; D gene unclear. The CDR3 sequence is 14 residues long. Trimming pared 3 bases from V and 1 base from J, leaving 7 bases between. Germline CDR1 KGHSH, CDR2 LQKENI. The CDR3 nucleotides are TGTGCCAGCTCACCCGCGGAGTCCTACAATGAGCAGTTCTTC. Its translation: CASSPAESYNEQFF.

CDR3 coding DNA: TGCGCCAGCAGCAGAACTAGCGGACTCTACAATGAGCAGTTCTTC. This gives the protein CASSRTSGLYNEQFF. The chain recombines TRBV5-1 with TRBJ2-1; 8 positions match TRBD2. The CDR3 length is 15 residues. The junction had 6 bases not matched to a gene; V was cut back by 4 bases and J by 3 bases. In germline, CDR1 is SGHRS, CDR2 YFSETQ.

The chain joins TRBV7-2 to TRBJ2-7, with TRBD2 matching 15 bases. Germline CDR1 and CDR2: SGHTA and FQGNSA. J was trimmed by 3 bases and V by 5 bases; bases with no gene match: 2. This CDR3 is built from 15 residues. This chain's CDR3 is CASSRGLAGGYEQYF. CDR3 DNA sequence: TGTGCCAGCAGCCGGGGACTAGCGGGAGGCTACGAGCAGTACTTC.

The chain couples TRBV29-1 to TRBJ2-7; 10 positions agree with TRBD1. Germline V gene sequence: CDR1 SQVTM, CDR2 ANQGSEA. The CDR3 covers 14 residues. J gave up 3 bases and V 2 bases, and 4 bases lay outside the gene matches. This chain's CDR3 is CSVEPGQGSYEQYF. The CDR3, as DNA: TGCAGCGTTGAACCGGGACAGGGGAGCTACGAGCAGTACTTC.

The chain couples TRBV7-2 to TRBJ2-1; 10 bases agree with TRBD2. From germline, CDR1 is SGHTA and CDR2 FQGNSA. The V and J ends lost 1 base and 8 bases, in that order; junction bases with no gene match: 5. This CDR3 has 15 amino acids. The CDR3 protein is CASSLVASGSDEQFF. In nucleotides, the CDR3 is TGTGCCAGCAGCTTAGTTGCTAGCGGGAGCGATGAGCAGTTCTTC.

This chain connects TRBV28 to TRBJ2-7, with a weak D call TRBD2 (8 bases). The ends were cut back, 7 bases at V and 2 bases at J, with 18 bases in the middle. There are 15 residues in the CDR3. Germline V CDR1 and CDR2: MDHEN, SYDVKM. Written as DNA, the CDR3 is TGTGCCAGCATCTCGGGAGGGGGCGGGACCTACGAGCAGTACTTC. This gives the protein CASISGGGGTYEQYF.